This T cell receptor (beta chain) was identified in a study of T cells in Graves' hyperthyroidism and ophthalmopathy. Hyperthyroidism patients were newly diagnosed, had disease duration under 2 months, and were aged 18 to 65 years. Diagnostic decisions used clinical symptoms, serum thyroxine and TRAb, thyroid ultrasound and orbital computed tomography. RNA transcripts were the template for amplifying TCR beta CDR3 regions. The HTBI primer set drove a first-round RT-PCR of the TCR CDR3. TCRdb independently ran MiXCR on the multiplex PCR reads; one entry per CDR3 protein. The sample shows approximately 370,000 distinct CDR3 sequences, 15% of them seen only once. The receptor was isolated from a young woman with Graves' hyperthyroidism. What was sequenced was blood.

The CDR3 DNA reads TGTGCCAGCATCTCCCAGGGGGCGATGTCCGGGGAGCTGTTTTTT. Translating it yields CASISQGAMSGELFF. The chain joins TRBV6-1 to TRBJ2-2; TRBD1 matches at 8 bases. V lost 7 bases to trimming and J lost 6 bases; unmatched junction nucleotides: 10. In germline, CDR1 is MNHNS, CDR2 SASEGT. This CDR3 has 15 residues.